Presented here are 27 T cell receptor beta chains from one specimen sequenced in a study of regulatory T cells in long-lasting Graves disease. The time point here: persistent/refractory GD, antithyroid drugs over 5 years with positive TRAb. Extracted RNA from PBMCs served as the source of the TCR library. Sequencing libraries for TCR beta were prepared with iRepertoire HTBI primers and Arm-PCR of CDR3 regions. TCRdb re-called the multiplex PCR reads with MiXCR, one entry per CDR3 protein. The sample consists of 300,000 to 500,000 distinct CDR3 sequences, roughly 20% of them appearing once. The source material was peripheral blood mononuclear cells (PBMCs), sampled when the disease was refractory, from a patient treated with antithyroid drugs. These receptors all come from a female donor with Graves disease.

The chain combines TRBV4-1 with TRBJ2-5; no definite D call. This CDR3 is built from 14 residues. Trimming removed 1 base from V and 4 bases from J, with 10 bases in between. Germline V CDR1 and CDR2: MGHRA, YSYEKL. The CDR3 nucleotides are TGCGCCAGCAGCCAAGCCACGGGTCCAGAGACCCAGTACTTC. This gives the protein CASSQATGPETQYF.

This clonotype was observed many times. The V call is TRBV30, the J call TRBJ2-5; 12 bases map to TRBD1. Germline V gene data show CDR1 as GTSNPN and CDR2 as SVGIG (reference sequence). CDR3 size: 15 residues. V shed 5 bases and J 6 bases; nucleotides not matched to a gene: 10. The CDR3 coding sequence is TGTGCCTGGGGAGAGGGACAGGGGGCGAGACAGACCCAGTACTTC. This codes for CAWGEGQGARQTQYF.

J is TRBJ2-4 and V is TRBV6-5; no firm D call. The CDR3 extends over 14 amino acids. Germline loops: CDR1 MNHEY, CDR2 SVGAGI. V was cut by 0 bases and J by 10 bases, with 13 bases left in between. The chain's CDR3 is CASSYSKSGRIQYF. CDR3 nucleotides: TGTGCCAGCAGTTACTCGAAGTCGGGCCGGATTCAGTACTTC.

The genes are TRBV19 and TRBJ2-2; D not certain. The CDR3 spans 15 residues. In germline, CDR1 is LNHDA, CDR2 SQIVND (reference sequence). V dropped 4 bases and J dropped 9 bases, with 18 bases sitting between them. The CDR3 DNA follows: TGTGCCAGTAGTAGGGCCATAACAGTAACCTGGGAGCTGTTTTTT. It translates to CASSRAITVTWELFF.

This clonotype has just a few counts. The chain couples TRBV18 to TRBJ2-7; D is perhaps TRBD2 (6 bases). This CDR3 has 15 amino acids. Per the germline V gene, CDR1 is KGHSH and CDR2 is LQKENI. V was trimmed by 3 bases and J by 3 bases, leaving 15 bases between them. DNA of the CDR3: TGTGCCAGCTCACCTAAATCGGGGGACCTCTACGAGCAGTACTTC. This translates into CASSPKSGDLYEQYF. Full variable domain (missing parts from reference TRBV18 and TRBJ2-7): NAGVMQNPRHLVRRRGQEARLRCSPMKGHSHVYWYRQLPEEGLKFMVYLQKENIIDESGMPKERFSAEFPKEGPSILRIQQVVRGDSAAYFCASSPKSGDLYEQYFGPGTRLTVT.

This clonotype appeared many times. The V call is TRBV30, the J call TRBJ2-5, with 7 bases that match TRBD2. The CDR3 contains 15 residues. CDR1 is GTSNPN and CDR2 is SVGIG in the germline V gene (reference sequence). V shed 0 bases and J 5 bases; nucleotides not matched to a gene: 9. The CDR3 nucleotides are TGTGCCTGGAGTGTACTACTAGCGAGGTTGGAGACCCAGTACTTC. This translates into CAWSVLLARLETQYF.

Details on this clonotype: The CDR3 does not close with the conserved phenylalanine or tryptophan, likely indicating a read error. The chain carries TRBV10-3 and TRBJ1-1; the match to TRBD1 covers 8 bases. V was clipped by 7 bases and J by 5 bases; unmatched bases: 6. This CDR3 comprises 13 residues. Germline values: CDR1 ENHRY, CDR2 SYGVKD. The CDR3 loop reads CAIKTGVGTEAFS. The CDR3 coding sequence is TGTGCCATCAAGACAGGGGTGGGTACTGAAGCTTTCTCT.

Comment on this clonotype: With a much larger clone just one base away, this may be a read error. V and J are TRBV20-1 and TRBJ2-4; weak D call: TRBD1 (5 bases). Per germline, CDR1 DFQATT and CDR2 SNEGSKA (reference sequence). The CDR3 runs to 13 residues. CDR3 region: CSARAQGSGIRYF. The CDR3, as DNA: TGCAGTGCTAGGGCCCAGGGAAGTGGCATTCGGTACTTC.

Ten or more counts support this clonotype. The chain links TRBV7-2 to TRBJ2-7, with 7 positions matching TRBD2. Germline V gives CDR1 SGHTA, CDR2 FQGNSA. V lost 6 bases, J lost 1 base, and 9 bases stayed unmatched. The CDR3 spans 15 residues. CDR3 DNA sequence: TGTGCCAGCAGTCGTTATAGCGGGCCTTCCTACGAGCAGTACTTC. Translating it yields CASSRYSGPSYEQYF.

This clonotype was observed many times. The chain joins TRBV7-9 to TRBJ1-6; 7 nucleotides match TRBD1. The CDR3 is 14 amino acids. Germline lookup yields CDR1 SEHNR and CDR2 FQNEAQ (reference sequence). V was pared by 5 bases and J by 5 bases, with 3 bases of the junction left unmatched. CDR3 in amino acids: CASSETGDNSPLHF. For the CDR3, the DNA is TGTGCCAGCAGCGAAACAGGGGATAATTCACCCCTCCACTTT. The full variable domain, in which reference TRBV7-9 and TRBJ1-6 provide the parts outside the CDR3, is DTGVSQNPRHKITKRGQNVTFRCDPISEHNRLYWYRQTLGQGPEFLTYFQNEAQLEKSRLLSDRFSAERPKGSFSTLEIQRTEQGDSAMYLCASSETGDNSPLHFGNGTRLTVT.

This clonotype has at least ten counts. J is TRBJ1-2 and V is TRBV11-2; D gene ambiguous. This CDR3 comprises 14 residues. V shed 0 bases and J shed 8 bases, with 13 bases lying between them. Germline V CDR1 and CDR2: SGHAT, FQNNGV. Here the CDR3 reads CASSLDPGVGGYTF. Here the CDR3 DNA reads TGTGCCAGCAGCTTAGATCCAGGCGTGGGGGGCTACACCTTC.

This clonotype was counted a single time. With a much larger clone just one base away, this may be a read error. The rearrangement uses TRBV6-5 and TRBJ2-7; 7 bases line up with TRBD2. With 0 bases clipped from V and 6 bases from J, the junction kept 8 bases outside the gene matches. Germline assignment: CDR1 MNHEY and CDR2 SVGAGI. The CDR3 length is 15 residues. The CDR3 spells CASSYSRPGGSEQYF. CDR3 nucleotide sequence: TGTGCCAGCAGTTACTCGAGGCCGGGAGGCTCCGAGCAGTACTTC.

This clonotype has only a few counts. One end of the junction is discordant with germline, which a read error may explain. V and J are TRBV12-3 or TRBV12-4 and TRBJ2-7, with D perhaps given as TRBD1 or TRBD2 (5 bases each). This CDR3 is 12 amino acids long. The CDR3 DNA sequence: TGTGCCAGCAGCGCGGACCGGGGTCAGAAGGGGTTC. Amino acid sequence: CASSADRGQKGF.

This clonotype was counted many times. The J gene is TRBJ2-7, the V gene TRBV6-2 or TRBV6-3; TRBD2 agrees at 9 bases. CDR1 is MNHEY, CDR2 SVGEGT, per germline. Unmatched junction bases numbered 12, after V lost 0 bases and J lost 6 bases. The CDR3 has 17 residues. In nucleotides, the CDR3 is TGTGCCAGCAGTTACTCGATGTCAGGCGGGAGGGCCTTCGAGCAGTACTTC. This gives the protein CASSYSMSGGRAFEQYF.

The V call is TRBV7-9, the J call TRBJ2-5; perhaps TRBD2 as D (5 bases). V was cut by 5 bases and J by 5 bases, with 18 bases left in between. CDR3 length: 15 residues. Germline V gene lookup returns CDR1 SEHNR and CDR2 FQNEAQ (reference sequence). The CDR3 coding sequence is TGTGCCAGCAGCCCCACCACCTGGACTGCGGAGACCCAGTACTTC. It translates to CASSPTTWTAETQYF.

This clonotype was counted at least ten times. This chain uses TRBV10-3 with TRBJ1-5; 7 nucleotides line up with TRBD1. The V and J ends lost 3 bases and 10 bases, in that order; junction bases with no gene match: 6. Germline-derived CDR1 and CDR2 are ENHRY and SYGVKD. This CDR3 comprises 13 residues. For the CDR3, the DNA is TGTGCCATCAGTGAAGGGACAGCTCGACCCCAGCATTTT. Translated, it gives CAISEGTARPQHF.

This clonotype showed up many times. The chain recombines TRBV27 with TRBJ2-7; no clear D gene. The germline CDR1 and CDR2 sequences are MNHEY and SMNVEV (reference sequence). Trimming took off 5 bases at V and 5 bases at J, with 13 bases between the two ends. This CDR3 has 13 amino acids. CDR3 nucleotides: TGTGCCAGCAGTCCAACCCTGGCGCACGAGCAGTACTTC. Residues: CASSPTLAHEQYF.

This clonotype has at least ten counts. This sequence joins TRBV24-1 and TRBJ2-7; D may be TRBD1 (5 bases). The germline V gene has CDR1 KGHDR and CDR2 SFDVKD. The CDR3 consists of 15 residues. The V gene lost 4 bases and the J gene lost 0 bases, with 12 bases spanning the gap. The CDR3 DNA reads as TGTGCCACCAGTGAAACTAAGGACAACTCCTACGAGCAGTACTTC. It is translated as CATSETKDNSYEQYF.

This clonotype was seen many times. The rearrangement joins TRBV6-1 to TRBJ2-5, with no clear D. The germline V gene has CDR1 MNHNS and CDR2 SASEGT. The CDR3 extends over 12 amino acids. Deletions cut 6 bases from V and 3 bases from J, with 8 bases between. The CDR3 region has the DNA TGTGCCAGCAGCGAACCGAAAGAGACCCAGTACTTC. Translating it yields CASSEPKETQYF.

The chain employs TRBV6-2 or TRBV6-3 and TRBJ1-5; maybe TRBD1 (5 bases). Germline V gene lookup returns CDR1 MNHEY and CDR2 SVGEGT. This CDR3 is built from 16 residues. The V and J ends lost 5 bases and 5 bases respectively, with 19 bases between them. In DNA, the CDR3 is TGTGCCAGCAGTGGACGGACACGCCCCCTCGATCAGCCCCAGCATTTT. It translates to CASSGRTRPLDQPQHF.

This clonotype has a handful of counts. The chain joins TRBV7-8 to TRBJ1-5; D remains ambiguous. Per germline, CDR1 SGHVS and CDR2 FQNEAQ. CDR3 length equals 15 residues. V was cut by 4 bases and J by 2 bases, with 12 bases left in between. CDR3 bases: TGTGCCAGCAGCTCCGGGCCGGCGGGCAATCAGCCCCAGCATTTT. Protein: CASSSGPAGNQPQHF. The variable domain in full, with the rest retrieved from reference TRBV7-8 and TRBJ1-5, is GAGVSQSPRYKVAKRGQDVALRCDPISGHVSLFWYQQALGQGPEFLTYFQNEAQLDKSGLPSDRFFAERPEGSVSTLKIQRTQQEDSAVYLCASSSGPAGNQPQHFGDGTRLSIL.

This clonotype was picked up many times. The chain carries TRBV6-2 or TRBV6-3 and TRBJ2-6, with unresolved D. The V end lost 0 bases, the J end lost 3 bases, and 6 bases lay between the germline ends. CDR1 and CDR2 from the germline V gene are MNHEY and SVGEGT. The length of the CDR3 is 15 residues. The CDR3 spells CASSYSFSGANVLTF. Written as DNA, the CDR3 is TGTGCCAGCAGTTACTCCTTCAGTGGGGCCAACGTCCTGACTTTC.

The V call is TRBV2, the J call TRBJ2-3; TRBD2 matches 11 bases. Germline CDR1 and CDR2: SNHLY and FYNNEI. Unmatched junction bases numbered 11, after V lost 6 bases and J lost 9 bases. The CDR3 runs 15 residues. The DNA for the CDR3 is TGTGCCAGCAGCGACCGGGCTAGCGGGAGGCAAACGCAGTATTTT. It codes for CASSDRASGRQTQYF. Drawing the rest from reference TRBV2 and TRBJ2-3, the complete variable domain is EPEVTQTPSHQVTQMGQEVILRCVPISNHLYFYWYRQILGQKVEFLVSFYNNEISEKSEIFDDQFSVERPDGSNFTLKIRSTKLEDSAMYFCASSDRASGRQTQYFGPGTRLTVL.

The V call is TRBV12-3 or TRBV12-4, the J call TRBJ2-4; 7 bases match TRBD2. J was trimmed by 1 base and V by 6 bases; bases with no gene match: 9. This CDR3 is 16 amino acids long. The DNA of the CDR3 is TGTGCCAGCAGCTCAAGCGGGATTGGGGCCAAAAACATTCAGTACTTC. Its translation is CASSSSGIGAKNIQYF.

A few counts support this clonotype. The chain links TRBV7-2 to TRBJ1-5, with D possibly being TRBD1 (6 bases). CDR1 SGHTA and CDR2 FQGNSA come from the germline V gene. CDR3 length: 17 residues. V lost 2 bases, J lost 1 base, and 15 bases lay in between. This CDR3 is CASSLPPWGGSNQPQHF. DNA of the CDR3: TGTGCCAGCAGCTTACCACCCTGGGGGGGCAGCAATCAGCCCCAGCATTTT.

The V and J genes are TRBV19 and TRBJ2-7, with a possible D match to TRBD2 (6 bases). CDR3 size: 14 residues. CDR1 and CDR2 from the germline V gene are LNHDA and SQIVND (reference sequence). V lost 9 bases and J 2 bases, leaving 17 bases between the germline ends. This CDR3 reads CASQEVGGPYEQYF. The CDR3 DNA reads TGTGCCAGCCAAGAAGTGGGAGGCCCCTACGAGCAGTACTTC.

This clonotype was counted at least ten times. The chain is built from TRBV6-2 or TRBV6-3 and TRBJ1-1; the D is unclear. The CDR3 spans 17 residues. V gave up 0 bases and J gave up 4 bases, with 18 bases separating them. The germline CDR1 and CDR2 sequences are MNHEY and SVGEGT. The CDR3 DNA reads TGTGCCAGCAGTTACTCGATGACTGCCAACAAGGGCACTGAAGCTTTCTTT. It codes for CASSYSMTANKGTEAFF.